These 25 T cell receptor beta chains came from one sample sequenced in a study of blood T cell repertoires in COVID-19. Assay used: immunoSEQ multiplex PCR; TCRdb lists only in-frame clones, some missing. Counted here are 250,000 or so clones, 84% occurring once; the ten biggest clones make up 3.5% to 4.5%. Sequencing was carried out using peripheral blood. The receptors shown here come from a man aged 45-65 years with acute or convalescent COVID-19.

The chain couples TRBV19 to TRBJ1-2; TRBD1 might be the D (5 bases). The CDR3 is made up of 12 amino acids. Trimming shortened V by 3 bases and J by 6 bases, and 8 bases separated the two germline ends. Germline values: CDR1 LNHDA, CDR2 SQIVND (reference sequence). CDR3 residues: CASSMSGHGYTF. CDR3 nucleotide sequence: TGTGCCAGTAGTATGTCAGGGCATGGCTACACCTTC.

The chain has TRBV6-6 and TRBJ2-1, with D perhaps TRBD1 (5 bases). Between the trimmed V and J ends, which lost 8 bases and 8 bases, there was a span of 16 bases. Germline loops: CDR1 MNHNY, CDR2 SVGAGI (reference sequence). CDR3 length equals 13 residues. CDR3 sequence (DNA): TGTGCCAGCTCCGGGCAGGGCGCCCATGAGCAGTTCTTC. As protein: CASSGQGAHEQFF.

The chain joins TRBV28 to TRBJ1-2; TRBD1 agrees at 9 bases. Per the germline V gene, CDR1 is MDHEN and CDR2 is SYDVKM. Trimming removed 4 bases from V and 2 bases from J; junction bases left unmatched: 2. The CDR3 has 14 residues. Here the CDR3 DNA reads TGTGCCAGCAGTTCCGGGACAGGGAACTATGGCTACACCTTC. The encoded protein is CASSSGTGNYGYTF.

As concerns this clone: The junction differs from germline at one of its ends, possibly a read error. The genes are TRBV7-7 and TRBJ2-2; TRBD2 agrees at 7 bases. The CDR3 totals 15 residues. Germline V gene sequence: CDR1 SSHAT, CDR2 FNYEAQ (reference sequence). The CDR3 sequence: CASSPGTTSTGELFF. The CDR3 region has the DNA TGTGCTAGCAGCCCCGGGACTACCTCCACCGGGGAGCTGTTTTTT. Full variable domain (missing parts from reference TRBV7-7 and TRBJ2-2): GAGVSQSPRYKVTKRGQDVTLRCDPISSHATLYWYQQALGQGPEFLTYFNYEAQPDKSGLPSDRFSAERPEGSISTLTIQRTEQRDSAMYRCASSPGTTSTGELFFGEGSRLTVL.

This rearrangement joins TRBV12-3 or TRBV12-4 to TRBJ1-5, with D uncertain. V shed 6 bases and J shed 7 bases, with 10 bases lying between them. The CDR3 contains 12 residues. The DNA of the CDR3 is TGTGCCAGCAGGGCGGGTTTACAGCCCCAGCATTTT. Protein product: CASRAGLQPQHF.

The J gene is TRBJ2-7, the V gene TRBV28; D ambiguous. Germline CDR1 is MDHEN and CDR2 is SYDVKM. The CDR3 has 16 residues. Trimming cost V 1 base and J 2 bases, with 15 bases left between them. In DNA form, the CDR3 reads TGTGCCAGCAGTTTATTAAACTGGTATTCGACCTACGAGCAGTACTTC. Residues: CASSLLNWYSTYEQYF.

This chain uses TRBV10-3 with TRBJ2-3, with TRBD2 matching 14 bases. V dropped 9 bases and J dropped 3; count of bases not matched to a gene: 5. This CDR3 comprises 15 residues. Germline-derived CDR1 and CDR2 are ENHRY and SYGVKD. The CDR3 sequence: CAIGLAGGRTDTQYF. CDR3 bases: TGTGCCATTGGACTAGCGGGAGGAAGAACAGATACGCAGTATTTT.

The chain has TRBV2 and TRBJ2-2; the match to TRBD2 covers 9 bases. The germline V gene encodes CDR1 SNHLY and CDR2 FYNNEI. This CDR3 has 15 residues. V shed 5 bases and J 4 bases; nucleotides not matched to a gene: 5. For the CDR3, the DNA is TGTGCCAGCAGTCCCGGACTAGCGAGCACCGGGGAGCTGTTTTTT. It yields the protein CASSPGLASTGELFF.

The genes are TRBV6-4 and TRBJ2-5; 8 nucleotides align to TRBD1. The ends lost 5 bases at V and 4 bases at J; junction bases unmatched: 9. The CDR3 runs to 15 residues. Germline V CDR1 and CDR2: MRHNA, SNTAGT. The CDR3 coding sequence is TGTGCCAGCAGTCCAGGGGGCTCTGGAGGAGAGACCCAGTACTTC. Protein product: CASSPGGSGGETQYF.

V gene TRBV28 combines with J gene TRBJ1-5; D might be TRBD1 (5 bases). Germline V gives CDR1 MDHEN, CDR2 SYDVKM. The CDR3 contains 20 residues. Trimming shortened V by 0 bases and J by 2 bases, and 23 bases separated the two germline ends. CDR3 residues: CASSLWLSGTPGDGNQPQHF. As DNA, the CDR3 is TGTGCCAGCAGTTTATGGCTATCCGGGACTCCCGGGGACGGCAATCAGCCCCAGCATTTT.

Only a few counts were recorded for this clone. The genes are TRBV6-5 and TRBJ2-2, with TRBD2 matching 9 bases. Germline trimming cut 6 bases from V and 6 bases from J; bases unmatched to any gene: 8. Germline V lookup: CDR1 MNHEY, CDR2 SVGAGI. This CDR3 comprises 15 residues. CDR3 in amino acids: CASRAGTSYSGELFF. CDR3 DNA sequence: TGTGCCAGCAGGGCCGGGACTAGCTATTCCGGGGAGCTGTTTTTT.

This chain uses TRBV29-1 with TRBJ1-5, with 7 bases lining up with TRBD1. Losses at the gene ends were 4 bases for V and 6 bases for J; bases not matched to a gene: 3. CDR3 size: 12 residues. Germline lookup yields CDR1 SQVTM and CDR2 ANQGSEA. The CDR3 DNA is TGCAGCGTTGGAGAGGGGGCTCAGCCCCAGCATTTT. Amino acid sequence: CSVGEGAQPQHF.

This chain connects TRBV2 to TRBJ1-4; the D is unclear. Trimming stripped 0 bases from V and 2 bases from J, with 13 bases between. The CDR3 extends over 17 amino acids. CDR1 is SNHLY and CDR2 is FYNNEI in the germline V gene. CDR3 region: CASSEAGRGGTNEKLFF. The CDR3 nucleotides read TGTGCCAGCAGTGAAGCCGGCCGTGGAGGCACTAATGAAAAACTGTTTTTT.

This rearrangement joins TRBV13 to TRBJ2-7; possibly TRBD1 for D (6 bases). Trimming shortened V by 5 bases and J by 1 base, and 9 bases separated the two germline ends. The germline gives CDR1 PRHDT, CDR2 FYEKMQ (reference sequence). The CDR3 length is 13 residues. The CDR3 nucleotides read TGTGCCAGCAGCATCGGGACATCCTACGAGCAGTACTTC. Protein sequence: CASSIGTSYEQYF.

The chain has TRBV6-5 and TRBJ2-3; D gene unclear. Germline CDR1 MNHEY, CDR2 SVGAGI. Trimming removed 5 bases from V and 6 bases from J, with 12 bases in between. The CDR3 sequence is 13 residues long. CDR3 protein: CASSHRPGDTQYF. CDR3 DNA: TGTGCCAGCAGTCACAGACCTGGGGATACGCAGTATTTT.

J is TRBJ2-7 and V is TRBV10-3; 13 nucleotides match TRBD2. Per the germline V gene, CDR1 is ENHRY and CDR2 is SYGVKD. The CDR3 is 17 residues long. V trimming: 2 bases; J trimming: 1 base; junction bases outside the gene matches: 5. The CDR3 is CAISEAEGLAGSYEQYF. Written as DNA, the CDR3 is TGTGCCATCAGTGAGGCGGAGGGACTAGCGGGGTCCTACGAGCAGTACTTC.

The V gene is TRBV10-3, the J gene TRBJ2-7; 7 nucleotides match TRBD1. The CDR3 contains 15 residues. CDR1 and CDR2 (germline): ENHRY, SYGVKD. The junction had 12 bases not matched to a gene; V was cut back by 6 bases and J by 4 bases. CDR3 bases: TGTGCCATCAGCCCCCGAGACAGGGTAAAATACGAGCAGTACTTC. Translated: CAISPRDRVKYEQYF.

Regarding this clone: In the same sample, other DNA sequences code for this CDR3. The CDR3 nucleotides are TGTGCCAGCAGCCCGGACAGGAGAGGAAACACCATATATTTT. Translating it yields CASSPDRRGNTIYF. The rearrangement joins TRBV5-4 to TRBJ1-3, with TRBD1 matching over 7 bases. J was trimmed by 4 bases and V by 4 bases; bases with no gene match: 5. CDR3 length: 14 amino acids. Per the germline V gene, CDR1 is SGHNT and CDR2 is YYREEE (reference sequence).

The chain couples TRBV12-5 to TRBJ1-3; no clear D. Looked up from germline, CDR1 is LGHNT and CDR2 is FRNRAP. The V end was cut by 8 bases, the J end by 4 bases, with 18 bases between. The length of the CDR3 is 15 residues. The CDR3 bases are TGTGCTAGTTCCGCCCCCGGGTCTCGAGGAAACACCATATATTTT. As protein: CASSAPGSRGNTIYF.

The sample holds one count of this clone. This rearrangement joins TRBV6-1 to TRBJ2-3; maybe TRBD1 (5 bases). Looked up from germline, CDR1 is MNHNS and CDR2 is SASEGT. Trimming shortened V by 3 bases and J by 0 bases, and 7 bases separated the two germline ends. The CDR3 sequence is 14 residues long. The CDR3 DNA reads as TGTGCCAGCAGTGAGCCAGGGAGCACAGATACGCAGTATTTT. It translates to CASSEPGSTDTQYF.

The chain combines TRBV19 with TRBJ2-7; 10 nucleotides align to TRBD2. Germline V CDR1 and CDR2: LNHDA, SQIVND (reference sequence). The CDR3 is 15 residues long. With V trimmed by 3 bases and J by 6 bases, 8 bases remained unmatched. In DNA form, the CDR3 reads TGTGCCAGTAGTATCCAGCGGGGGGGGTCCCCCGAGCAGTACTTC. This codes for CASSIQRGGSPEQYF.

The chain uses TRBV18 and TRBJ1-3; 8 bases are a match to TRBD1. The V segment lost 5 bases and the J segment 7 bases; nucleotides outside the gene matches: 7. The germline CDR1 and CDR2 sequences are KGHSH and LQKENI. The CDR3 length is 14 residues. CDR3 in amino acids: CASSEAGGLNTIYF. DNA for the CDR3: TGTGCCAGCTCAGAGGCAGGGGGCCTGAACACCATATATTTT.

This clone occurred a few times. The chain combines TRBV10-2 with TRBJ1-4; D is possibly TRBD1 (5 bases). V was clipped by 3 bases and J by 6 bases, with 26 bases between them. The germline gives CDR1 WSHSY, CDR2 SAAADI. The CDR3 is 19 residues long. The CDR3 reads CASSEKGRVKKNGDEKLFF. CDR3 DNA: TGCGCCAGCAGTGAAAAGGGGAGGGTAAAAAAAAATGGAGATGAAAAACTGTTTTTT.

The CDR3 DNA is TGTGCCAGCAGCTCCGGACAGTGGGGCTACACCTTC. The encoded protein is CASSSGQWGYTF. The rearrangement uses TRBV5-6 and TRBJ1-2, with D tentatively TRBD1 (6 bases). The V end was cut by 3 bases, the J end by 8 bases, with 11 bases between. CDR1 SGHDT and CDR2 YYEEEE come from the germline V gene. The CDR3 has 12 residues.

Notes on this clone: Additional DNA sequences in this sample encode the identical CDR3. The rearrangement links TRBV5-6 to TRBJ1-2; tentative D call: TRBD1 (5 bases). Trimming pared 1 base from V and 3 bases from J, leaving 7 bases between. From germline, CDR1 is SGHDT and CDR2 YYEEEE. The CDR3 contains 13 residues. The CDR3, as DNA: TGTGCCAGCAGCTTGCGGGGGTACTATGGCTACACCTTC. It specifies CASSLRGYYGYTF.